The 20 T cell receptor beta chains listed next were all sequenced from one sample in a study of cytomegalovirus exposure and HLA in healthy donors. PCR involved 60 Vbeta and 13 Jbeta primers. The method was immunoSEQ multiplex PCR; TCRdb's version includes in-frame clones alone and lacks a portion of them. This table has about 120,000 clones, about 68% appearing once. The specimen was PBMCs. The source is a woman in her forties or fifties in good health and CMV-seropositive.

The chain carries TRBV7-2 and TRBJ2-7; no clear D gene. The V and J ends lost 2 bases and 1 base respectively, with 9 bases between them. Germline CDR1 reads SGHTA; CDR2 reads FQGNSA. CDR3 length: 14 residues. CDR3 sequence: CASSLFPVSYEQYF. CDR3 coding DNA: TGTGCCAGCAGCTTATTTCCCGTGTCCTACGAGCAGTACTTC.

This clone occurred a few times. The rearrangement links TRBV4-2 to TRBJ2-3; 9 nucleotides match TRBD2. V was clipped by 4 bases and J by 6 bases; unmatched bases: 14. CDR1 LGHNA and CDR2 YNFKEQ come from the germline V gene. The CDR3 has 17 amino acids. This chain's CDR3 is CASSRDLWAGGMDTQYF. The CDR3 nucleotides read TGTGCCAGCAGCCGAGATCTCTGGGCGGGAGGGATGGATACGCAGTATTTT.

The V and J genes are TRBV28 and TRBJ2-5; D not resolved. The CDR3 has 14 amino acids. Trimming removed 5 bases from V and 5 bases from J, with 15 bases in between. Germline V gene lookup returns CDR1 MDHEN and CDR2 SYDVKM. The CDR3 loop reads CASSVPPSEETQYF. The CDR3 coding sequence is TGTGCCAGCAGTGTCCCCCCGAGTGAGGAGACCCAGTACTTC.

The chain combines TRBV27 with TRBJ2-2, with TRBD1 matching 8 bases. CDR1 is MNHEY, CDR2 SMNVEV, per germline (reference sequence). The J segment lost 0 bases and the V segment lost 5 bases, leaving 5 bases of the junction unmatched. The CDR3 is 16 amino acids. CDR3 protein: CASSLWTGPNTGELFF. CDR3 nucleotides: TGTGCCAGCAGTCTGTGGACAGGGCCGAACACCGGGGAGCTGTTTTTT.

This clone was seen a handful of times. The chain recombines TRBV6-5 with TRBJ1-1; D is perhaps TRBD1 (5 bases). Germline CDR1 reads MNHEY; CDR2 reads SVGAGI. V was pared by 0 bases and J by 0 bases, with 8 bases between. This CDR3 comprises 15 residues. This CDR3 is CASSYSTAMNTEAFF. In nucleotides, the CDR3 is TGTGCCAGCAGTTACTCGACAGCAATGAACACTGAAGCTTTCTTT.

The chain has TRBV10-3 and TRBJ1-2, with no clear D. V lost 2 bases and J lost 4, with 14 bases in between. This CDR3 region has 15 residues. Germline values: CDR1 ENHRY, CDR2 SYGVKD. The chain's CDR3 is CAISEQIREGYGYTF. For the CDR3, the DNA is TGTGCCATCAGTGAGCAAATTCGGGAGGGCTATGGCTACACCTTC.

The CDR3 is CAISAGSFTTGYGYTF. The CDR3 DNA follows: TGTGCCATCAGTGCCGGGAGCTTTACAACTGGCTATGGCTACACCTTC. V gene TRBV10-3 combines with J gene TRBJ1-2; D uncertain. The germline gives CDR1 ENHRY, CDR2 SYGVKD. The CDR3 sequence is 16 residues long. Trimming pared 4 bases from V and 4 bases from J, leaving 19 bases between.

V is TRBV18 and J is TRBJ2-7; tentatively, D is TRBD1 (5 bases). The CDR3 is 16 residues long. The germline gives CDR1 KGHSH, CDR2 LQKENI. V was shortened by 4 bases and J by 0 bases, with 16 bases between the two germline ends. The CDR3 loop is CASSLDRQSSSYEQYF. In DNA form, the CDR3 reads TGTGCCAGCTCACTAGATCGACAGTCTAGCTCCTACGAGCAGTACTTC.

This clone was seen more than once but under ten times. The J gene is TRBJ2-3, the V gene TRBV19; D not resolved. V shed 6 bases and J shed 6 bases, with 22 bases lying between them. CDR3 length equals 16 residues. Germline V lookup: CDR1 LNHDA, CDR2 SQIVND (reference sequence). CDR3 region: CASRPGPSTLWDTQYF. In DNA form, the CDR3 reads TGTGCCAGTAGACCTGGGCCATCTACATTATGGGATACGCAGTATTTT.

V usage is TRBV4-2 and J usage is TRBJ2-3; D may be TRBD1 (5 bases). This CDR3 has 14 amino acids. Germline CDR1 LGHNA, CDR2 YNFKEQ. Trimming took 6 bases from V and 4 from J, leaving 14 bases between them. The DNA for the CDR3 is TGTGCCAGCAGGGCGGTTGAAGGGGCAGATACGCAGTATTTT. As protein: CASRAVEGADTQYF.

V usage is TRBV15 and J usage is TRBJ2-2, with a weak D call TRBD1 (7 bases). Germline loops: CDR1 LNHNV, CDR2 YYDKDF (reference sequence). This CDR3 has 15 amino acids. Trimming took off 1 base at V and 6 bases at J, with 12 bases between the two ends. The CDR3 region is CATSRGQGGSGELFF. CDR3 DNA sequence: TGTGCCACCAGCAGAGGACAGGGAGGATCCGGGGAGCTGTTTTTT.

The chain carries TRBV19 and TRBJ1-2; 9 bases align to TRBD1. The germline CDR1 and CDR2 sequences are LNHDA and SQIVND (reference sequence). The CDR3 spans 13 residues. V shed 4 bases and J 4 bases; nucleotides not matched to a gene: 1. The CDR3 sequence: CASSRGQGYGYTF. For the CDR3, the DNA is TGTGCCAGTAGTAGGGGACAGGGCTATGGCTACACCTTC.

The J gene is TRBJ1-2, the V gene TRBV7-2, with TRBD1 matching over 10 bases. The germline V gene has CDR1 SGHTA and CDR2 FQGNSA. The CDR3 covers 15 residues. Germline trimming cut 0 bases from V and 7 bases from J; bases unmatched to any gene: 5. The CDR3 protein is CASSLAGTGESGYTF. In DNA, the CDR3 is TGTGCCAGCAGCTTAGCAGGGACAGGGGAGAGTGGCTACACCTTC.

The chain links TRBV4-3 to TRBJ2-3, with D perhaps TRBD1 (6 bases). The CDR3 has 17 residues. The V and J ends lost 2 bases and 4 bases respectively, with 19 bases between them. The V gene's germline CDR1 is LGHNA and CDR2 YSLEER. CDR3 residues: CASSQQTTSPGADTQYF. CDR3 DNA sequence: TGCGCCAGCAGCCAACAAACGACTTCCCCAGGGGCAGATACGCAGTATTTT.

In its sample, this clone was seen once. In DNA form, the CDR3 reads TGCGCCAGCAGCCAAGGAGGGGGCACCACTGAAGCTTTCTTT. This translates into CASSQGGGTTEAFF. The genes are TRBV4-1 and TRBJ1-1; the match to TRBD1 covers 7 bases. The CDR3 spans 14 residues. Unmatched junction bases numbered 3, after V lost 1 base and J lost 4 bases. Germline assignment: CDR1 MGHRA and CDR2 YSYEKL.

The chain joins TRBV6-5 to TRBJ1-4; the match to TRBD1 covers 9 bases. The V segment lost 4 bases and the J segment 5 bases; nucleotides outside the gene matches: 8. The CDR3 has 16 residues. Per germline, CDR1 MNHEY and CDR2 SVGAGI. The CDR3 loop is CASSSSTGGHNEKLFF. In DNA form, the CDR3 reads TGTGCCAGCAGTTCCAGCACAGGGGGCCACAATGAAAAACTGTTTTTT.

This chain links TRBV18 with TRBJ1-1; 7 bases agree with TRBD1. CDR1 KGHSH and CDR2 LQKENI come from the germline V gene. The CDR3 runs 16 residues. Trimming at V came to 3 bases and at J to 1 base, leaving 8 bases not matched to a gene. This CDR3 is CASSPRQGRGNTEAFF. CDR3 DNA sequence: TGTGCCAGCTCACCTCGACAGGGACGGGGGAACACTGAAGCTTTCTTT.

Only a few counts were recorded for this clone. The rearrangement joins TRBV7-9 to TRBJ1-2; TRBD1 matches 7 bases. Looked up from germline, CDR1 is SEHNR and CDR2 is FQNEAQ (reference sequence). This CDR3 is 14 amino acids long. The trim removed 2 bases at V and 5 bases at J, leaving 5 bases unmatched. The CDR3 nucleotides read TGTGCCAGCAGCTTATCCGACAGGGCGTATGGCTACACCTTC. Amino acids: CASSLSDRAYGYTF.

This chain uses TRBV10-3 with TRBJ2-7; D is unresolved. Trimming pared 10 bases from V and 2 bases from J, leaving 18 bases between. CDR3 length equals 14 residues. Germline values: CDR1 ENHRY, CDR2 SYGVKD. The CDR3 here is CATTEFPQAYEQYF. Written as DNA, the CDR3 is TGTGCCACTACCGAATTTCCTCAGGCCTACGAGCAGTACTTC.

V and J are TRBV4-2 and TRBJ2-5; 9 bases line up with TRBD2. Trimming took 4 bases from V and 5 from J; bases not matched to a gene: 11. Germline assignment: CDR1 LGHNA and CDR2 YNFKEQ. The CDR3 totals 16 residues. CDR3 bases: TGTGCCAGCAGCCCGAAGACTAGCGGTGATTTGGAGACCCAGTACTTC. Translating gives CASSPKTSGDLETQYF.